One sample yielded the 21 T cell receptor beta chains listed below, sequenced in a study of chemoradiotherapy in HPV16-positive cancers (dated by TCRdb to between 2020 and 2023). Libraries were constructed by the immunoSEQ multiplex PCR assay. TCRdb holds this immuneACCESS table with in-frame rearrangements only. Some clones are missing; in checked studies, unresolved V genes explain under half, and the rest has no known cause. The sample records 20,000 to 25,000 clones, over 85% of which are singletons. Less than 6% of the sample lies in the top ten. This specimen was blood, taken from a patient who underwent chemoradiotherapy. Receptors originate from a human donor with HPV-associated anogenital cancer.

This chain connects TRBV5-1 to TRBJ1-5; TRBD1 matches 9 bases. This CDR3 has 14 amino acids. Germline-derived CDR1 and CDR2 are SGHRS and YFSETQ. J lost 10 bases, V lost 4 bases, and 9 bases had no gene match. CDR3 DNA sequence: TGCGCCAGCAGCCGGACAGGGGAAGGTTATCCCCAGCATTTT. Translated, it gives CASSRTGEGYPQHF.

The gene calls are TRBV27 and TRBJ2-3; D is unclear. Trimming left V 1 base short and J 3 bases short, with 17 bases between. Per the germline V gene, CDR1 is MNHEY and CDR2 is SMNVEV (reference sequence). The CDR3 has 17 residues. The CDR3, as DNA: TGTGCCAGCAGTTTATTCAGACTTGGAGCTTCAACAGATACGCAGTATTTT. This codes for CASSLFRLGASTDTQYF.

The chain links TRBV5-1 to TRBJ2-7; 8 nucleotides agree with TRBD1. The V segment lost 3 bases and the J segment 2 bases; nucleotides outside the gene matches: 13. This CDR3 has 17 residues. CDR1 is SGHRS and CDR2 is YFSETQ in the germline V gene. CDR3 bases: TGCGCCAGCAGCTATGGACAGGGCTTCACCGCCCCCTACGAGCAGTACTTC. It specifies CASSYGQGFTAPYEQYF. The entire variable domain, with the rest obtained from reference TRBV5-1 and TRBJ2-7, is as follows: KAGVTQTPRYLIKTRGQQVTLSCSPISGHRSVSWYQQTPGQGLQFLFEYFSETQRNKGNFPGRFSGRQFSNSRSEMNVSTLELGDSALYLCASSYGQGFTAPYEQYFGPGTRLTVT.

This chain joins TRBV5-1 and TRBJ1-1; no clear D. Trimming cost V 2 bases and J 0 bases, with 11 bases left between them. This CDR3 contains 15 residues. Germline V gene sequence: CDR1 SGHRS, CDR2 YFSETQ. The CDR3 DNA reads TGCGCCAGCAGCTTCTCACGGCAACTGAACACTGAAGCTTTCTTT. As protein: CASSFSRQLNTEAFF. The complete variable domain, with remaining parts taken from reference TRBV5-1 and TRBJ1-1, reads KAGVTQTPRYLIKTRGQQVTLSCSPISGHRSVSWYQQTPGQGLQFLFEYFSETQRNKGNFPGRFSGRQFSNSRSEMNVSTLELGDSALYLCASSFSRQLNTEAFFGQGTRLTVV.

The V gene is TRBV2, the J gene TRBJ1-1; maybe TRBD1 (5 bases). The germline CDR1 and CDR2 sequences are SNHLY and FYNNEI. The CDR3 has 16 residues. V lost 6 bases to trimming and J lost 3 bases, with 20 bases between them. DNA of the CDR3: TGTGCCAGCAGCGGGGCAGGGTTTTTCAGGGACACTGAAGCTTTCTTT. Its translation: CASSGAGFFRDTEAFF.

J is TRBJ1-1 and V is TRBV2; no definite D call. V lost 3 bases and J lost 5, with 7 bases in between. CDR1 is SNHLY and CDR2 is FYNNEI in the germline V gene. The CDR3 is 12 residues long. The CDR3 loop is CASSDSFTEAFF. CDR3 DNA: TGTGCCAGCAGTGACAGTTTTACTGAAGCTTTCTTT.

The gene calls are TRBV10-3 and TRBJ1-2; no definite D call. The CDR3 has 11 residues. Germline V gives CDR1 ENHRY, CDR2 SYGVKD. Trimming shortened V by 3 bases and J by 7 bases, and 6 bases separated the two germline ends. CDR3 sequence: CAISDGVGYTF. CDR3 nucleotide sequence: TGTGCCATCAGTGATGGGGTTGGCTACACCTTC.

The rearrangement uses TRBV5-4 and TRBJ1-2; D is undetermined. CDR1 and CDR2 (germline): SGHNT, YYREEE (reference sequence). The CDR3 spans 13 residues. Trimming took 6 bases from V and 2 from J, leaving 11 bases between them. DNA of the CDR3: TGTGCCAGCACCAGCAGTGTCAACTATGGCTACACCTTC. Its protein is CASTSSVNYGYTF. The whole variable domain, filled in from reference TRBV5-4 and TRBJ1-2, reads ETGVTQSPTHLIKTRGQQVTLRCSSQSGHNTVSWYQQALGQGPQFIFQYYREEENGRGNFPPRFSGLQFPNYSSELNVNALELDDSALYLCASTSSVNYGYTFGSGTRLTVV.

A note on this clone: Other DNA sequences in the same sample also yield this CDR3. V and J are TRBV30 and TRBJ1-1, with 7 bases that match TRBD1. The J segment lost 2 bases and the V segment lost 5 bases, leaving 5 bases of the junction unmatched. Germline lookup yields CDR1 GTSNPN and CDR2 SVGIG (reference sequence). The CDR3 covers 13 residues. The CDR3 nucleotides are TGTGCCTGGTCTAGAGGGGGCAACACTGAAGCTTTCTTT. Residues: CAWSRGGNTEAFF.

The CDR3 DNA follows: TGTGCCAGTAGTCTCCAGGGACAGTCTTATAATTCACCCCTCCACTTT. Its translation is CASSLQGQSYNSPLHF. The J gene is TRBJ1-6, the V gene TRBV19, with 7 nucleotides matching TRBD1. V lost 5 bases, J lost 4 bases, and 8 bases stayed unmatched. Germline loops: CDR1 LNHDA, CDR2 SQIVND (reference sequence). The CDR3 is 16 amino acids.

The rearrangement joins TRBV2 to TRBJ2-1; 14 bases map to TRBD2. V trimming: 6 bases; J trimming: 5 bases; junction bases outside the gene matches: 6. From germline, CDR1 is SNHLY and CDR2 FYNNEI. The CDR3 is made up of 16 amino acids. The CDR3: CASRRLAGGPDNEQFF. The CDR3 DNA reads as TGTGCCAGCAGGCGACTAGCGGGGGGGCCTGACAATGAGCAGTTCTTC.

A single count supports this clone. CDR3 amino acids: CAIKEGGTDTQYF. CDR3 nucleotide sequence: TGTGCCATCAAAGAGGGGGGTACAGATACGCAGTATTTT. The chain uses TRBV10-3 and TRBJ2-3, with D possibly called TRBD1 or TRBD2 (6 bases each). From germline, CDR1 is ENHRY and CDR2 SYGVKD. V was shortened by 7 bases and J by 3 bases, with 11 bases between the two germline ends. The CDR3 consists of 13 residues.

This chain uses TRBV27 with TRBJ2-2; D gene unclear. CDR3 length: 14 residues. Looked up from germline, CDR1 is MNHEY and CDR2 is SMNVEV (reference sequence). Trimming pared 1 base from V and 3 bases from J, leaving 6 bases between. The CDR3 DNA sequence: TGTGCCAGCAGTTTATTCAGATACACCGGGGAGCTGTTTTTT. Its translation is CASSLFRYTGELFF.

The chain joins TRBV6-4 to TRBJ2-3, with D tentatively TRBD2 (7 bases). The CDR3 is 14 amino acids. Trimming left V 2 bases short and J 4 bases short, with 10 bases between. Germline CDR1 reads MRHNA; CDR2 reads SNTAGT. CDR3 in amino acids: CASSDGGASDTQYF. The CDR3 DNA reads as TGTGCCAGCAGTGACGGGGGGGCCTCAGATACGCAGTATTTT.

The chain is built from TRBV20-1 and TRBJ2-3, with D possibly TRBD2 on 5 matching bases. In germline, CDR1 is DFQATT, CDR2 SNEGSKA (reference sequence). With 6 bases removed from V and 5 bases from J, the gap between germline ends came to 9 bases. The CDR3 extends over 11 amino acids. The CDR3 DNA follows: TGCAGTGCCATCGCGGGAGATACGCAGTATTTT. It yields the protein CSAIAGDTQYF.

This chain uses TRBV5-1 with TRBJ1-3; D uncertain. The CDR3 is 21 residues long. CDR1 SGHRS and CDR2 YFSETQ come from the germline V gene. V was pared by 1 base and J by 3 bases, with 29 bases between. The CDR3 region has the DNA TGCGCCAGCAGCTTGTGTGTACGTCTGGCTGGGCCCCCAAAGGATGGAAACACCATATATTTT. Translated, it gives CASSLCVRLAGPPKDGNTIYF.

The genes are TRBV4-1 and TRBJ2-5; D may be TRBD1 or TRBD2 (6 bases each). This CDR3 is 15 amino acids long. V lost 0 bases and J 3 bases, leaving 11 bases between the germline ends. CDR1 is MGHRA and CDR2 is YSYEKL in the germline V gene. The CDR3 DNA is TGCGCCAGCAGCCAAGATAGCGGACAGAAAGAGACCCAGTACTTC. The encoded protein is CASSQDSGQKETQYF.

The chain recombines TRBV15 with TRBJ2-5, with D unresolved. The CDR3 spans 11 residues. Per germline, CDR1 LNHNV and CDR2 YYDKDF (reference sequence). The V gene lost 0 bases and the J gene lost 5 bases, with 1 base spanning the gap. The CDR3 DNA follows: TGTGCCACCAGCAGAGAGGAGACCCAGTACTTC. This sequence encodes CATSREETQYF.

The chain combines TRBV29-1 with TRBJ2-1, with 12 positions matching TRBD2. The CDR3 has 16 residues. Germline values: CDR1 SQVTM, CDR2 ANQGSEA. V lost 7 bases and J lost 5; bases outside the gene matches: 12. The CDR3 DNA follows: TGCAGCGCAGGTGGGCTAGCGGGGGGGCAGGACAATGAGCAGTTCTTC. This translates into CSAGGLAGGQDNEQFF.

Points on this clone: At one boundary the junction diverges from the germline segment, which might be a read error. This chain joins TRBV7-9 and TRBJ1-5; D gene uncertain. The CDR3 is 12 amino acids. Germline CDR1 and CDR2: SEHNR and FQNEAQ (reference sequence). The CDR3 reads CASTLGNQPQHF. Written as DNA, the CDR3 is TGTGCCAGCACCTTAGGGAATCAGCCCCAGCATTTT.

The DNA of the CDR3 is TGTGCCAGCAGTTCAGCAGGGGGCGGCTATGGCTACACCTTC. Translating gives CASSSAGGGYGYTF. V is TRBV27 and J is TRBJ1-2; 8 nucleotides line up with TRBD1. The J segment lost 4 bases and the V segment lost 4 bases, leaving 5 bases of the junction unmatched. Germline V gene data show CDR1 as MNHEY and CDR2 as SMNVEV (reference sequence). This CDR3 region has 14 residues.